The text below deals with one TCR beta chain. The data are from a study of blood T cell repertoires in COVID-19. The protocol was immunoSEQ multiplex PCR, while the TCRdb copy is restricted to in-frame clones and leaves out a portion. The table shows over 200,000 clones, with 75% to 90% occurring only once. Sequencing used peripheral blood. The TCR was taken from a human donor in a cohort sampled during active COVID-19.

The CDR3 protein is CASREGSSYEQYF. Here the CDR3 DNA reads TGTGCCAGCAGGGAGGGCAGCTCCTACGAGCAGTACTTC. The chain uses TRBV6-6 and TRBJ2-7; TRBD2 is a possible D gene (6 bases). V was pared by 6 bases and J by 0 bases, with 9 bases between. CDR1 and CDR2 (germline): MNHNY, SVGAGI (reference sequence). The CDR3 runs 13 residues.